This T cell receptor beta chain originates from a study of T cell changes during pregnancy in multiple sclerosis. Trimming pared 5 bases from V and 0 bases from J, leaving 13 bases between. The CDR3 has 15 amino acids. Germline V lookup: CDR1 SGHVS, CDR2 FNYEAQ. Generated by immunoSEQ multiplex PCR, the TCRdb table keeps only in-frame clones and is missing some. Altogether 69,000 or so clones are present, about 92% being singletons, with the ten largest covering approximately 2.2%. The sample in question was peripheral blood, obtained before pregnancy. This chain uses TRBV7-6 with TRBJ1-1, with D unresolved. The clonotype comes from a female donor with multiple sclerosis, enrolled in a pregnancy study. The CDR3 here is CASSPAPGLNTEAFF. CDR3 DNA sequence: TGTGCCAGCAGCCCCGCCCCAGGCCTGAACACTGAAGCTTTCTTT.